The 9 T cell receptor beta chains listed next were all sequenced from one sample in a study of CD8 T cells in ankylosing spondylitis. The study, taken as a whole, reports: One TCR beta motif, made up of 7 or 8 highly homologous variants, appeared characteristic of ankylosing spondylitis blood.

Their antigens are not known. TCRdb re-called the 5' RACE reads through MiXCR, storing one row per CDR3 protein. The data show around 130,000 distinct CDR3 sequences, with roughly 18% seen just once and around a third held by the top ten. Sequencing was done on a sample of blood, either unsorted or a sorted T cell fraction (not recorded which). The origin of the receptors is a male donor with ankylosing spondylitis.

The chain has TRBV2 and TRBJ2-7, with D unclear. The CDR3 spans 13 residues. V was cut by 4 bases and J by 2 bases, with 9 bases left in between. CDR1 and CDR2 (germline): SNHLY, FYNNEI. CDR3 sequence (DNA): TGTGCCAGCAGTGTCTGGCTCCCCTACGAGCAGTACTTC. It encodes CASSVWLPYEQYF.

This clonotype appeared a few times. This sequence joins TRBV3-1 and TRBJ2-1, with TRBD2 matching 13 bases. Germline assignment: CDR1 LGHDT and CDR2 YNNKEL (reference sequence). J was trimmed by 3 bases and V by 8 bases; bases with no gene match: 16. This CDR3 spans 19 amino acids. The CDR3 bases are TGTGCCAGCTGCAAGGAGGCGGGGACTAGCGGGAACATCTACAATGAGCAGTTCTTC. Amino acid sequence: CASCKEAGTSGNIYNEQFF.

This clonotype has a handful of counts. The V gene is TRBV12-3 or TRBV12-4, the J gene TRBJ2-7, with D perhaps being TRBD1 or TRBD2 (5 bases each). The CDR3 is 14 amino acids. V was clipped by 3 bases and J by 4 bases, with 13 bases between them. The CDR3 reads CASSLGPPGYEQYF. The CDR3 nucleotides read TGTGCCAGCAGTTTGGGACCCCCAGGTTACGAGCAGTACTTC.

The rearrangement uses TRBV3-1 and TRBJ2-2, with TRBD1 matching over 7 bases. The germline gives CDR1 LGHDT, CDR2 YNNKEL (reference sequence). The V segment lost 5 bases and the J segment 3 bases; nucleotides outside the gene matches: 3. This CDR3 region has 14 residues. The CDR3 region has the DNA TGTGCCAGCAGCTCGGGGACAGACACCGGGGAGCTGTTTTTT. Amino acid sequence: CASSSGTDTGELFF.

CDR3 nucleotides: TGCGCCAGCAGCCAAGATGACAGGAACACCGGGGAGCTGTTTTTT. Its translation: CASSQDDRNTGELFF. V gene TRBV4-1 combines with J gene TRBJ2-2; possibly TRBD1 for D (5 bases). Per germline, CDR1 MGHRA and CDR2 YSYEKL. V was shortened by 0 bases and J by 1 base, with 6 bases between the two germline ends. The CDR3 extends over 15 amino acids.

The chain couples TRBV15 to TRBJ2-1; D is unclear. The CDR3 is 13 residues long. CDR1 and CDR2 (germline): LNHNV, YYDKDF (reference sequence). Trimming stripped 0 bases from V and 5 bases from J, with 5 bases between. CDR3 nucleotides: TGTGCCACCAGCAGAGAGTTTCACAATGAGCAGTTCTTC. It codes for CATSREFHNEQFF. The entire variable domain, with the rest obtained from reference TRBV15 and TRBJ2-1, is as follows: DAMVIQNPRYQVTQFGKPVTLSCSQTLNHNVMYWYQQKSSQAPKLLFHYYDKDFNNEADTPDNFQSRRPNTSFCFLDIRSPGLGDTAMYLCATSREFHNEQFFGPGTRLTVL.

In this sample, this clonotype turned up a few times. The chain uses TRBV27 and TRBJ2-1; D is unresolved. V lost 5 bases and J lost 8, with 13 bases in between. Germline CDR1 MNHEY, CDR2 SMNVEV (reference sequence). CDR3 length equals 13 residues. CDR3 in amino acids: CASSLGPRYEQFF. CDR3 DNA: TGTGCCAGCAGTCTCGGTCCCCGGTATGAGCAGTTCTTC.

Comment on this clonotype: A much larger clone lies one base from this, so it may be a read error. The chain is built from TRBV5-6 and TRBJ1-5; no definite D call. The CDR3 totals 12 residues. The germline V gene encodes CDR1 SGHDT and CDR2 YYEEEE. With 1 base removed from V and 5 bases from J, the gap between germline ends came to 4 bases. The CDR3 region has the DNA TGTGCCAGCAGCTTGCTGGATCAGCCCCAGCATTTT. This gives the protein CASSLLDQPQHF.

This clonotype was seen more than once but under ten times. J is TRBJ2-7 and V is TRBV7-8, with unresolved D. In germline, CDR1 is SGHVS, CDR2 FQNEAQ. Deletions cut 0 bases from V and 2 bases from J, with 5 bases between. The CDR3 runs 13 residues. CDR3 amino acids: CASSLAEPYEQYF. CDR3 coding DNA: TGTGCCAGCAGCTTAGCTGAACCCTACGAGCAGTACTTC.